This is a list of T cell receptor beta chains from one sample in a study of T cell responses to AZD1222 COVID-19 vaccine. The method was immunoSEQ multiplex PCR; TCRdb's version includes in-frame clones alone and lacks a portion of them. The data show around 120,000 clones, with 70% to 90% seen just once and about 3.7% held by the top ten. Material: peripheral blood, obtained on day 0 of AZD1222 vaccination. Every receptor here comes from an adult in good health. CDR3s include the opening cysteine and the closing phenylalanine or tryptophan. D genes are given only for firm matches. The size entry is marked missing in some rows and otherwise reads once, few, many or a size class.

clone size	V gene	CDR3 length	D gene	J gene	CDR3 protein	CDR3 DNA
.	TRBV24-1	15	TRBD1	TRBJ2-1	CATSDGTAPAHEQFF	TGTGCCACCAGCGATGGGACAGCGCCCGCCCATGAGCAGTTCTTC
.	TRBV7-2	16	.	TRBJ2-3	CASSLGGLLGSDTQYF	TGTGCCAGCAGCTTAGGGGGTTTATTAGGGTCAGATACGCAGTATTTT
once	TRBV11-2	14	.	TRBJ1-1	CASSLVGGNTEAFF	TGTGCCAGCAGCTTAGTAGGAGGGAACACTGAAGCTTTCTTT
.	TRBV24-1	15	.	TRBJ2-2	CATSEGSANTGELFF	TGTGCCACCAGTGAGGGCAGCGCGAACACCGGGGAGCTGTTTTTT
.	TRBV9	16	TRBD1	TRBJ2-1	CASSVVGTGANNEQFF	TGTGCCAGCAGCGTAGTCGGGACAGGGGCTAACAATGAGCAGTTCTTC
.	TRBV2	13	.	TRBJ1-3	CASSTGSGNTIYF	TGTGCCAGCAGCACAGGGTCTGGAAACACCATATATTTT
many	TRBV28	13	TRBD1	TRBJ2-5	CAGRGTGQETQYF	TGTGCCGGAAGAGGGACAGGCCAAGAGACCCAGTACTTC
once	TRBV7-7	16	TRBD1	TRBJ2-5	CASSLGAGGHGETQYF	TGTGCTAGCAGCCTGGGGGCAGGGGGTCATGGGGAGACCCAGTACTTC
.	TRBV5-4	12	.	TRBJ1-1	CASSLANTEAFF	TGTGCCAGCAGCTTGGCAAACACTGAAGCTTTCTTT
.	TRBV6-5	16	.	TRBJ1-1	CASSYSSGEVYTEAFF	TGTGCCAGCAGTTATTCGTCCGGGGAAGTATACACTGAAGCTTTCTTT
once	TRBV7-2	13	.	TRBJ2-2	CASSALPSGELFF	TGTGCCAGCAGCGCTCTCCCGTCCGGGGAGCTGTTTTTT
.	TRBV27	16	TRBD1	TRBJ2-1	CASSSPDRVPGDEQFF	TGTGCCAGCAGTTCCCCCGACAGGGTCCCGGGCGATGAGCAGTTCTTC
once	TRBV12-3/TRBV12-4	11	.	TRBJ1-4	CASSRGEKLFF	TGTGCCAGCAGCCGGGGCGAAAAACTGTTTTTT